This T cell receptor (beta chain) was captured in a study of blood T cell repertoires in COVID-19. With 6 bases removed from V and 7 bases from J, the gap between germline ends came to 13 bases. This CDR3 spans 13 amino acids. The germline V gene has CDR1 LGHDT and CDR2 YNNKEL (reference sequence). Under the authors' procedure: Estimation of nucleated cell counts relied on the amplification of reference gene primers. This table comes from immunoSEQ multiplex PCR, and its TCRdb copy is limited to in-frame clones, with some not included. V and J calls and clone size are those listed in that table; D and trimming were worked out from the DNA. Here the sample spans about 320,000 clones, about 88% being singletons. The count of this clone is one. Recruitment covered 20 to 25 US areas and drew participants whose ages spanned roughly 18 to 100 years. What the recovered Cohort 3 donors had was two negative PCRs, clearance, or symptom resolution.

Material: PBMCs or T cells enriched from blood (not recorded which). V is TRBV3-1 (or the pseudogene TRBV3-2) and J is TRBJ2-1, with D maybe TRBD1 (6 bases). This TCR was sampled from a man aged 60-69 years who had recovered from COVID-19. As DNA, the CDR3 is TGTGCCAGCAGGCACAGGGTAGCGAATGAGCAGTTCTTC. It specifies CASRHRVANEQFF.